This TCR beta chain was captured in a study of shared clonotypes between healthy human individuals. General study points: Naive subsets, compared against memory subsets, generally had larger estimated richness values. Shared clonotypes: 4.5% to 5% naive CD4, 3% to 3.5% naive CD8, around 2.2% memory CD4, about 0.4% memory CD8.

The CDR3 covers 16 residues. Germline CDR1 is KGHSH and CDR2 is LQKENI. V lost 0 bases, J lost 3 bases, and 8 bases stayed unmatched. Deep level was the assay's run setting. Clones were sequenced by immunoSEQ multiplex PCR, and TCRdb holds only the in-frame ones, with some missing. The sample holds approximately 1.5 million clones, approximately 98% seen once. Note on this clone: Antigen: not known.

This receptor was identified in a man under 40 in good health. This chain joins TRBV18 and TRBJ2-7, with TRBD2 matching over 7 bases. Sequencing was carried out using naive CD4+ T cells sorted from blood. Subset of the sample: CD45RA+ positively selected. Written as DNA, the CDR3 is TGTGCCAGCTCACCACCGTTCAGCAGCGGGATCTACGAGCAGTACTTC. It codes for CASSPPFSSGIYEQYF.